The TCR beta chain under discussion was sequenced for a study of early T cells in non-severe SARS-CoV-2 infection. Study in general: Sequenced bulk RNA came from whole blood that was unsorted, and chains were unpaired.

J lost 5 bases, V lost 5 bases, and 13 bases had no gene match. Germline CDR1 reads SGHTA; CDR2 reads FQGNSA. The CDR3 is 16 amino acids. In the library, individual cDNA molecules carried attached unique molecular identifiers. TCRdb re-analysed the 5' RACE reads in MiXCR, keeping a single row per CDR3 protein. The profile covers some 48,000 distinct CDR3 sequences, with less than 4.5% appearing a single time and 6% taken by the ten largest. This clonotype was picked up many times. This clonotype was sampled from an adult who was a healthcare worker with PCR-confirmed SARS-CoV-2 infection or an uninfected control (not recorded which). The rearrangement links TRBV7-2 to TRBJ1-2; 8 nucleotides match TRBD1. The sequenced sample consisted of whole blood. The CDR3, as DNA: TGTGCCAGCAGCCATACGGACAGGGTAACAGTTTATGGCTACACCTTC. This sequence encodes CASSHTDRVTVYGYTF.